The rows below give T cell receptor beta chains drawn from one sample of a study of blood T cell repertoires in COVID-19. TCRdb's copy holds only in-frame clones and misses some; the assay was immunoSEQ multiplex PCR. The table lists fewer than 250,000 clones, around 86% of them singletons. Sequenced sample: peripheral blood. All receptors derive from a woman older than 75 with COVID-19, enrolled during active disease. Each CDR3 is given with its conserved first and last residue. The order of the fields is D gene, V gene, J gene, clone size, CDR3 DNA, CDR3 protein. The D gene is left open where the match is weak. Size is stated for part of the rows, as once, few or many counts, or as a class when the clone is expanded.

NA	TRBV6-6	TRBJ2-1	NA	TGTGCCAGCAGACCATTTTCTAGCGTCAATGAGCAGTTCTTC	CASRPFSSVNEQFF
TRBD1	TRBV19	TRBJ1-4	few	TGTGCCAGTCTGGACAGGCAAAAACTGTTTTTT	CASLDRQKLFF
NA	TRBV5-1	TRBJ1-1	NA	TGCGCCAGCAGCCCAAACCCCGGGGGTACTGAAGCTTTCTTT	CASSPNPGGTEAFF
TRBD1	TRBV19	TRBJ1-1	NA	TGTGCCAGTAGTATCGGGGACAGGGAAGCTGAAGCTTTCTTT	CASSIGDREAEAFF
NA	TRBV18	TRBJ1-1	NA	TGTGCCAGCTCACCCTCTCAGGACACTGAAGCTTTCTTT	CASSPSQDTEAFF
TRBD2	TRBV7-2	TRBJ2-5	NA	TGTGCCAGCAGCTCTCTAGCGGGGGGTGAGACCCAGTACTTC	CASSSLAGGETQYF
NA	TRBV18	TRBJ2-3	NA	TGTGCCAGCTCACATACACAACAATTCACAGATACGCAGTATTTT	CASSHTQQFTDTQYF
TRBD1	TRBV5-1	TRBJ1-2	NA	TGCGCCAGCAGCTTGGGACAGGGTGGAAAAACGAACTATGGCTACACCTTC	CASSLGQGGKTNYGYTF
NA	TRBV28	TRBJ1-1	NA	TGTGCCAGCAACGTAGCAGGGGCCGAAGCTTTCTTT	CASNVAGAEAFF
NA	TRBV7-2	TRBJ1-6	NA	TGTGCCAGCAGTCCATTGGGGAGTAATAATTCACCCCTCCACTTT	CASSPLGSNNSPLHF
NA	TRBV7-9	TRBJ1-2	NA	TGTGCCAGCAGCATGGGGGGTTACAACTATGGCTACACCTTC	CASSMGGYNYGYTF
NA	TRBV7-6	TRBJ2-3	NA	TGTGCCAGCAGCCTTAACAAGGGGCCCACAGATACGCAGTATTTT	CASSLNKGPTDTQYF
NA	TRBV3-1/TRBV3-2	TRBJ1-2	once	TGTGCCAGCCAACAGGTTGGGAAGCCTAACTATGGCTACACCTTC	CASQQVGKPNYGYTF
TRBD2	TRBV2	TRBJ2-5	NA	TGTGCCAGCAGGTGGAGGAGCGGGGACCTGGAGACCCAGTACTTC	CASRWRSGDLETQYF
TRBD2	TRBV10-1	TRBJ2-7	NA	TGCGCCAGCAGTGGCACCGGGACTAATAAATGCTACGAGCAGTACTTC	CASSGTGTNKCYEQYF
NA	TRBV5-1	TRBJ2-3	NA	TGCGCCAGCAGCTTGGGACAGAGCACAGATACGCAGTATTTT	CASSLGQSTDTQYF
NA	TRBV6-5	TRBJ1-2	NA	TGTGCCAGCTTAGGGGGAAAAAGAATTTCCTATGGCTACACCTTC	CASLGGKRISYGYTF
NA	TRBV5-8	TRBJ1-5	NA	TGTGCCAGCAGCTTGGGCGTAGGCAATCAGCCCCAGCATTTT	CASSLGVGNQPQHF
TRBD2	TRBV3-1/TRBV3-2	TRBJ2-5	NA	TGTGCCAGCTTCCCCGGGACTAGCGCTGGAGAGACCCAGTACTTC	CASFPGTSAGETQYF
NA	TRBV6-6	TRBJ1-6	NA	TGTGCCAGCAGTTACTCAGAGGATAATTCACCCCTCCACTTT	CASSYSEDNSPLHF
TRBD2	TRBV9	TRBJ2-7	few	TGTGCCAGCAGCGTAGGTAGCGGGGGGTTCTACGAGCAGTACTTC	CASSVGSGGFYEQYF
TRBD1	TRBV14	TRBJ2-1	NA	TGTGCCAGCAGCCAACTCCGGACAGGGGGCTCCTACAATGAGCAGTTCTTC	CASSQLRTGGSYNEQFF
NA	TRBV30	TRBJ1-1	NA	TGTGCCTGGAGCCGGGACACCTTGAACACTGAAGCTTTCTTT	CAWSRDTLNTEAFF
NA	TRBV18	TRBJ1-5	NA	TGTGCCAGCTCACCCCTGAAGGAGGCGTCGCCCCAGCATTTT	CASSPLKEASPQHF
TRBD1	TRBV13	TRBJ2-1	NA	TGTGCCAGCAGCTTGGACAGGGGGCTTCGGGGTGAGCAGTTCTTC	CASSLDRGLRGEQFF
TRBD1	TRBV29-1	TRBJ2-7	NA	TGCAGCGTGGGGAGGGACAGGGGGCTCTACGAGCAGTACTTC	CSVGRDRGLYEQYF
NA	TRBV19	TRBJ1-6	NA	TGTGCCAGTAGTATTGAGAATTCACCCCTCCACTTT	CASSIENSPLHF
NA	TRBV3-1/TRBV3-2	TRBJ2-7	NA	TGTGCCAGCAGCCAAGGGGCGGGACGCGAGCAGTACTTC	CASSQGAGREQYF
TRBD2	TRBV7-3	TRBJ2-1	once	TGTGCCAGCAGCTTCGGGACTAGCGGTTACAATGAGCAGTTCTTC	CASSFGTSGYNEQFF
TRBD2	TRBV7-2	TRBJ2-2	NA	TGTGCCAGCAGCCCAAGCGGGGGGGCTGGAACCGGGGAGCTGTTTTTT	CASSPSGGAGTGELFF
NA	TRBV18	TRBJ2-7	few	TGTGCCAGCTCCCCAATGGAGGGTTACGAGCAGTACTTC	CASSPMEGYEQYF
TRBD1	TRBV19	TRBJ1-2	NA	TGTGCCAGTAGTACCCCGACAGGGACCTATGGCTACACCTTC	CASSTPTGTYGYTF
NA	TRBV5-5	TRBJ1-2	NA	TGTGCCAGCAGCTTGTCGGCGGACTATGGCTACACCTTC	CASSLSADYGYTF
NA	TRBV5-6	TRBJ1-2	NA	TGTGCCAGCAGCTTGGTCGGGGAATTAAACTATGGCTACACCTTC	CASSLVGELNYGYTF
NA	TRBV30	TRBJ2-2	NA	TGTGCCTGGAGCAATCGGGAGCTGTTTTTT	CAWSNRELFF
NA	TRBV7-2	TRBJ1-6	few	TGTGCCAGCAGCCCTACTCAGGTCCTTAATTCACCCCTCCACTTT	CASSPTQVLNSPLHF
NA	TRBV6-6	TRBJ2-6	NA	TGTGCCAGCAGTCAGGGGCAGGGTGGTGGGGCCAACGTCCTGACTTTC	CASSQGQGGGANVLTF
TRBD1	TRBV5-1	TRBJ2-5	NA	TGCGCCAGCAGCCTGTCTGGGACAGGGCCAGCAGAGACCCAGTACTTC	CASSLSGTGPAETQYF
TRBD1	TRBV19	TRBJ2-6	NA	TGTGCCAGTAGATCGGGACAGGGCTGGGCCAACGTCCTGACTTTC	CASRSGQGWANVLTF
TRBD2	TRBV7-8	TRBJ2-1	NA	TGTGCCAGCAGCTTAAGCGGGGACTATGAGCAGTTCTTC	CASSLSGDYEQFF
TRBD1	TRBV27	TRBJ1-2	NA	TGTGCCAGCAGTTCAACAGGGGACTATGGCTACACCTTC	CASSSTGDYGYTF
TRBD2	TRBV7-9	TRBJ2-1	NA	TGTGCCAGCAGCTCCAAGGGTCTAGCGGTTATGAATGAGCAGTTCTTC	CASSSKGLAVMNEQFF
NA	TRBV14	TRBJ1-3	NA	TGTGCCAGCAGCCCAACTAGGGCCTCTGGAAACACCATATATTTT	CASSPTRASGNTIYF
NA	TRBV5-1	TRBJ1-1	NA	TGCGCCAGCAGCTTGACAGGTCAGAACACTGAAGCTTTCTTT	CASSLTGQNTEAFF
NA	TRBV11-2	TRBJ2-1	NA	TGTGCCAGCAGCCCCTCGCAAGGGGTGGGCGAGCAGTTCTTC	CASSPSQGVGEQFF
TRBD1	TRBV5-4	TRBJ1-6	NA	TGTGCCAGCAGCTGGACAGGGGAAAATTCACCCCTCCACTTT	CASSWTGENSPLHF
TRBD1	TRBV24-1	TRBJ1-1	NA	TGTGCCACCAGTGATTACCTCGTCCAGGGGGCGCGGAACACTGAAGCTTTCTTT	CATSDYLVQGARNTEAFF
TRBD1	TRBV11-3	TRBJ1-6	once	TGTGCCAGCAGCCCCCGGGACAGGGTCAGGAATTCACCCCTCCACTTT	CASSPRDRVRNSPLHF
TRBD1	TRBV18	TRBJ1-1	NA	TGTGCCAGCTCACCAGCGACAGGGATGAACACTGAAGCTTTCTTT	CASSPATGMNTEAFF
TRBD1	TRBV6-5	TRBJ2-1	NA	TGTGCCAGCAGTTCCCACGACAGGGTCAATGAGCAGTTCTTC	CASSSHDRVNEQFF
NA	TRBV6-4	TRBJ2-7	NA	TGTGCCAGCAGTTCGAATCAGGGCTACGAGCAGTACTTC	CASSSNQGYEQYF
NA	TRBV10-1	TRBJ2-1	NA	TGCGCCAGCAGTGACGGGACTTTGGGGGTAAGGCAGTTCTTC	CASSDGTLGVRQFF
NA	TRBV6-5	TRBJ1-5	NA	TGTGCCAGCGCGGCCAGTTTGTATAGCAATCAGCCCCAGCATTTT	CASAASLYSNQPQHF